Shown below are 31 T cell receptor beta chains from a single sample sequenced in a study of vaccination and CD4 T cells after COVID-19. Their target antigens are unknown. Scientists ran DNA taken from cultured CD4+ T cells through the Oncomine TCR Beta short-read assay for sequencing. TCRdb re-called the PCR reads with MiXCR, one entry per CDR3 protein. The sample lists around 12,000 distinct CDR3 sequences; 50% to 60% were seen once. Treatment reported: roughly 10-day PBMC culture with coronavirus spike peptide pools or control peptides (ViraFEST assay). The specimen was CD4+ T cells from blood, cultured in vitro. Receptor source: a human donor who had recovered from COVID-19.

This clonotype occurred a few times. This chain connects TRBV27 to TRBJ2-2; 11 bases agree with TRBD2. This CDR3 comprises 15 residues. The germline V gene encodes CDR1 MNHEY and CDR2 SMNVEV (reference sequence). Germline trimming cut 7 bases from V and 6 bases from J; bases unmatched to any gene: 7. The CDR3 sequence: CASMRSSGGAGELFF. CDR3 sequence (DNA): TGTGCCAGCATGAGGAGTAGCGGGGGGGCCGGGGAGCTGTTTTTT.

This sequence joins TRBV7-8 and TRBJ2-3; 7 bases align to TRBD2. CDR1 and CDR2 from the germline V gene are SGHVS and FQNEAQ. The CDR3 has 15 residues. Trimming cost V 5 bases and J 2 bases; bases outside gene matches: 7. This chain's CDR3 is CASSAQSGDTDTQYF. The CDR3 bases are TGTGCCAGCAGCGCCCAAAGCGGGGACACAGATACGCAGTATTTT.

The chain carries TRBV7-9 and TRBJ1-2; D not certain. Germline CDR1 is SEHNR and CDR2 is FQNEAQ (reference sequence). CDR3 length equals 13 residues. V gave up 3 bases and J gave up 2 bases, with 7 bases separating them. Here the CDR3 reads CASSFMLNYGYTF. In DNA, the CDR3 is TGTGCCAGCAGCTTCATGCTAAACTATGGCTACACCTTC.

J is TRBJ2-3 and V is TRBV2, with 10 bases that match TRBD2. Germline CDR1 is SNHLY and CDR2 is FYNNEI. J was trimmed by 4 bases and V by 2 bases; bases with no gene match: 3. The CDR3 spans 15 residues. The chain's CDR3 is CASSELAGGSDTQYF. The CDR3 DNA follows: TGTGCCAGCAGTGAATTAGCGGGAGGTTCAGATACGCAGTATTTT. The full variable domain, its missing parts supplied by reference TRBV2 and TRBJ2-3, is EPEVTQTPSHQVTQMGQEVILRCVPISNHLYFYWYRQILGQKVEFLVSFYNNEISEKSEIFDDQFSVERPDGSNFTLKIRSTKLEDSAMYFCASSELAGGSDTQYFGPGTRLTVL.

CDR3 bases: TGTGCCAGCAGTGAAGCTGGAACAGTCTATCAGCCCCAGCATTTT. It is translated as CASSEAGTVYQPQHF. This chain uses TRBV6-1 with TRBJ1-5; D is unresolved. Germline V gene lookup returns CDR1 MNHNS and CDR2 SASEGT. V was shortened by 0 bases and J by 5 bases, with 11 bases between the two germline ends. CDR3 size: 15 residues.

CDR3 coding DNA: TGTGCCAGCCCCAGGGGGGGGTTCGACACCGGGGAGCTGTTTTTT. Translation: CASPRGGFDTGELFF. The gene calls are TRBV6-1 and TRBJ2-2; D could derive from TRBD1 or TRBD2 (7 bases each). CDR3 length equals 15 residues. CDR1 is MNHNS and CDR2 is SASEGT in the germline V gene. Trimming removed 8 bases at V and 3 bases at J, with 16 bases between.

The chain uses TRBV7-9 and TRBJ2-3, with D maybe TRBD1 (6 bases). This CDR3 has 15 residues. Trimming took off 9 bases at V and 0 bases at J, with 16 bases between the two ends. Germline lookup yields CDR1 SEHNR and CDR2 FQNEAQ (reference sequence). The chain's CDR3 is CASRYRAHSTDTQYF. In nucleotides, the CDR3 is TGTGCCAGTCGGTACAGGGCACATAGCACAGATACGCAGTATTTT.

The rearrangement links TRBV9 to TRBJ2-5; 7 bases agree with TRBD1. Germline CDR1 SGDLS, CDR2 YYNGEE. V lost 3 bases to trimming and J lost 5 bases; unmatched junction nucleotides: 7. This CDR3 has 14 amino acids. Here the CDR3 DNA reads TGTGCCAGCAGCGCGCTTCAGGGGGTGGAGACCCAGTACTTC. It specifies CASSALQGVETQYF.

The sample holds a few counts of this clonotype. This chain links TRBV7-2 with TRBJ2-3, with 7 bases fitting TRBD2. V shed 3 bases, J shed 6 bases, and the junction held 6 bases outside the gene matches. Germline values: CDR1 SGHTA, CDR2 FQGNSA. The CDR3 loop spans 14 amino acids. CDR3 protein: CASSFAGVSDTQYF. CDR3 nucleotide sequence: TGTGCCAGCAGCTTTGCGGGAGTATCGGATACGCAGTATTTT.

V and J are TRBV4-1 and TRBJ2-7; D not certain. V was pared by 5 bases and J by 2 bases, with 13 bases between. CDR1 MGHRA and CDR2 YSYEKL come from the germline V gene. The CDR3 loop spans 14 amino acids. The CDR3 DNA reads TGCGCCAGCAGCTTAGTAACGGCGGCCTACGAGCAGTACTTC. Translation: CASSLVTAAYEQYF.

The J gene is TRBJ2-3, the V gene TRBV29-1; D remains ambiguous. CDR1 and CDR2 (germline): SQVTM, ANQGSEA. The CDR3 runs to 14 residues. With 1 base removed from V and 1 base from J, the gap between germline ends came to 9 bases. The CDR3 nucleotides are TGCAGCGTTGAAGCCATTTCCGGCACAGATACGCAGTATTTT. Residues: CSVEAISGTDTQYF.

The genes are TRBV7-3 and TRBJ2-7; TRBD2 aligns across 9 bases. This CDR3 has 15 amino acids. The ends lost 2 bases at V and 2 bases at J; junction bases unmatched: 4. CDR1 and CDR2 from the germline V gene are SGHTA and FQGTGA. CDR3 amino acids: CASSLLAGRAYEQYF. The CDR3 region has the DNA TGTGCCAGCAGCTTACTAGCGGGGAGGGCCTACGAGCAGTACTTC. Using reference TRBV7-3 and TRBJ2-7 for the parts outside the CDR3, the full variable domain is GAGVSQTPSNKVTEKGKYVELRCDPISGHTALYWYRQSLGQGPEFLIYFQGTGAADDSGLPNDRFFAVRPEGSVSTLKIQRTERGDSAVYLCASSLLAGRAYEQYFGPGTRLTVT.

The chain carries TRBV12-5 and TRBJ1-1; a possible D gene is TRBD1 (5 bases). V was shortened by 5 bases and J by 3 bases, with 25 bases between the two germline ends. Per the germline V gene, CDR1 is LGHNT and CDR2 is FRNRAP. The CDR3 contains 18 residues. The CDR3 DNA follows: TGTGCTAGTGGTCCGGGAAGGGTCAACAACCTGGGGGACACTGAAGCTTTCTTT. Amino acid sequence: CASGPGRVNNLGDTEAFF.

The V call is TRBV2, the J call TRBJ2-5; D call uncertain. Germline CDR1 reads SNHLY; CDR2 reads FYNNEI. V lost 7 bases, J lost 5 bases, and 14 bases lay in between. The CDR3 runs to 13 residues. CDR3 loop: CASKGPLGETQYF. The CDR3 nucleotides are TGTGCCAGCAAGGGTCCCCTGGGTGAGACCCAGTACTTC.

The chain joins TRBV7-2 to TRBJ2-3; TRBD2 aligns across 7 bases. CDR3 size: 17 residues. Germline assignment: CDR1 SGHTA and CDR2 FQGNSA. V shed 0 bases and J 1 base; nucleotides not matched to a gene: 7. The CDR3 DNA sequence: TGTGCCAGCAGCTTAGCGTCCAGCGGGAAAGGCACAGATACGCAGTATTTT. As protein: CASSLASSGKGTDTQYF.

V usage is TRBV6-2 or TRBV6-3 and J usage is TRBJ2-7, with TRBD2 as a possible D gene (7 bases). There are 17 residues in the CDR3. The germline V and J ends were trimmed by 2 bases and 5 bases, with 22 bases remaining between them. Germline CDR1 and CDR2: MNHEY and SVGEGT. For the CDR3, the DNA is TGTGCCAGCAGTTACACCGCGGGGGATCGTGGGGGCGACGAGCAGTACTTC. It translates to CASSYTAGDRGGDEQYF.

The gene calls are TRBV7-9 and TRBJ2-7, with D possibly matching TRBD2 (6 bases). The CDR3 is made up of 17 amino acids. Germline assignment: CDR1 SEHNR and CDR2 FQNEAQ (reference sequence). The germline V and J ends were trimmed by 1 base and 2 bases, with 18 bases remaining between them. CDR3: CASSLGQASAKAYEQYF. The DNA for the CDR3 is TGTGCCAGCAGCTTAGGTCAAGCTAGCGCGAAAGCCTACGAGCAGTACTTC.

This clonotype was seen just once. The gene calls are TRBV20-1 and TRBJ1-1; TRBD1 aligns across 7 bases. Germline values: CDR1 DFQATT, CDR2 SNEGSKA (reference sequence). This CDR3 has 15 residues. V was pared by 6 bases and J by 1 base, with 11 bases of the junction left unmatched. As DNA, the CDR3 is TGCAGTGCCGCCTCCCCCGGGACAGAGAACACTGAAGCTTTCTTT. Protein sequence: CSAASPGTENTEAFF.

This chain joins TRBV6-4 and TRBJ2-2, with 11 bases aligning to TRBD2. Germline values: CDR1 MRHNA, CDR2 SNTAGT. V was pared by 0 bases and J by 3 bases, with 0 bases of the junction left unmatched. The CDR3 is 16 amino acids. In nucleotides, the CDR3 is TGTGCCAGCAGTGACTCGACTAGCGGGGACACCGGGGAGCTGTTTTTT. Protein product: CASSDSTSGDTGELFF.

This clonotype was detected only once. The V gene is TRBV6-1, the J gene TRBJ2-3; TRBD1 matches 7 bases. The CDR3 is made up of 13 amino acids. Trimming at V came to 8 bases and at J to 2 bases, leaving 4 bases not matched to a gene. The germline V gene has CDR1 MNHNS and CDR2 SASEGT. The CDR3 loop is CASGGQNTDTQYF. CDR3 sequence (DNA): TGTGCCAGCGGGGGACAGAACACAGATACGCAGTATTTT.

This clonotype appeared a single time. The V and J genes are TRBV18 and TRBJ2-7; D is unresolved. Germline CDR1 reads KGHSH; CDR2 reads LQKENI. Trimming took 0 bases from V and 2 from J, leaving 8 bases between them. The CDR3 has 14 amino acids. Written as DNA, the CDR3 is TGTGCCAGCTCACCACCCCACGGCACCTACGAGCAGTACTTC. Amino acid sequence: CASSPPHGTYEQYF.

The chain couples TRBV7-2 to TRBJ2-5; 8 nucleotides agree with TRBD1. V trimming: 5 bases; J trimming: 6 bases; junction bases outside the gene matches: 14. Germline V gene data show CDR1 as SGHTA and CDR2 as FQGNSA. The CDR3 contains 16 residues. CDR3 region: CASSRTGTGHFQTQYF. CDR3 nucleotides: TGTGCCAGCAGCAGGACCGGGACAGGTCACTTCCAGACCCAGTACTTC. Supplemented by reference TRBV7-2 and TRBJ2-5, the full variable domain reads GAGVSQSPSNKVTEKGKDVELRCDPISGHTALYWYRQSLGQGLEFLIYFQGNSAPDKSGLPSDRFSAERTGGSVSTLTIQRTQQEDSAVYLCASSRTGTGHFQTQYFGPGTRLLVL.

The sample holds one count of this clonotype. The chain links TRBV6-2 or TRBV6-3 to TRBJ2-2; a possible D gene is TRBD2 (6 bases). Per the germline V gene, CDR1 is MNHEY and CDR2 is SVGEGT. Trimming took 6 bases from V and 4 from J, leaving 12 bases between them. The CDR3 totals 14 residues. CDR3 in DNA: TGTGCCAGCAGGGTGGAGGGACCCACCGGGGAGCTGTTTTTT. This sequence encodes CASRVEGPTGELFF.

This chain connects TRBV2 to TRBJ2-3; D ambiguous. Per the germline V gene, CDR1 is SNHLY and CDR2 is FYNNEI. The CDR3 loop spans 13 amino acids. Trimming removed 6 bases at V and 0 bases at J, with 7 bases between. The DNA for the CDR3 is TGTGCCAGCAGGGTGTCTAGCACAGATACGCAGTATTTT. Amino acids: CASRVSSTDTQYF.

This sequence joins TRBV2 and TRBJ1-2; possibly TRBD1 for D (6 bases). The ends were cut back, 4 bases at V and 5 bases at J, with 11 bases in the middle. The germline V gene has CDR1 SNHLY and CDR2 FYNNEI. This CDR3 region has 13 residues. CDR3 in amino acids: CASSGDNSYGYTF. The CDR3 bases are TGTGCCAGCAGTGGGGACAATTCTTATGGCTACACCTTC.

The chain carries TRBV6-1 and TRBJ2-7; TRBD1 agrees at 10 bases. CDR1 and CDR2 (germline): MNHNS, SASEGT. This CDR3 region has 15 residues. With 1 base clipped from V and 2 bases from J, the junction kept 2 bases outside the gene matches. DNA of the CDR3: TGTGCCAGCAGTGAAGAGGGGACAGGGGCCTACGAGCAGTACTTC. Protein sequence: CASSEEGTGAYEQYF.

The chain carries TRBV10-2 and TRBJ2-5; D remains unclear. There are 11 residues in the CDR3. Germline CDR1 and CDR2: WSHSY and SAAADI. Trimming took 6 bases from V and 5 from J, leaving 7 bases between them. The CDR3 here is CASSSGETQYF. Here the CDR3 DNA reads TGCGCCAGCAGCTCTGGGGAGACCCAGTACTTC.

This clonotype was detected only a few times. The chain links TRBV20-1 to TRBJ1-1, with a possible D match to TRBD1 (5 bases). Germline CDR1 is DFQATT and CDR2 is SNEGSKA (reference sequence). The CDR3 is 15 amino acids. V was shortened by 1 base and J by 3 bases, with 15 bases between the two germline ends. The DNA of the CDR3 is TGCAGTGCTAGAGGGGGCGGGGTCCCGGACACTGAAGCTTTCTTT. Translation gives CSARGGGVPDTEAFF.

This clonotype was seen more than once but under ten times. The rearrangement uses TRBV2 and TRBJ1-6; possibly TRBD1 for D (6 bases). The CDR3 is made up of 15 amino acids. Germline lookup yields CDR1 SNHLY and CDR2 FYNNEI. Trimming removed 6 bases from V and 4 bases from J, with 13 bases in between. The CDR3 spells CASRFDRSYNSPLHF. The CDR3 coding sequence is TGTGCCAGCAGGTTCGACAGGTCATATAATTCACCCCTCCACTTT.

The chain couples TRBV20-1 to TRBJ2-3; 12 bases agree with TRBD2. This CDR3 has 20 residues. In germline, CDR1 is DFQATT, CDR2 SNEGSKA (reference sequence). The V gene end was trimmed by 5 bases and the J gene end by 1 base; junction bases not matched to a gene: 19. Here the CDR3 reads CSAQATSGSVGLGRTDTQYF. CDR3 in DNA: TGCAGTGCTCAGGCGACTAGCGGGAGTGTAGGTTTGGGGCGCACAGATACGCAGTATTTT.

This rearrangement joins TRBV27 to TRBJ2-2; 9 bases fit TRBD2. With 5 bases clipped from V and 8 bases from J, the junction kept 3 bases outside the gene matches. Germline loops: CDR1 MNHEY, CDR2 SMNVEV (reference sequence). The CDR3 extends over 13 amino acids. CDR3 residues: CASSTLAGGELFF. The CDR3 nucleotides read TGTGCCAGCAGTACCCTAGCGGGGGGGGAGCTGTTTTTT.